One sample yielded the 4 T cell receptor beta chains listed below, sequenced in a study of T-cell memory formation after mild COVID-19. TCRdb independently ran MiXCR on the 5' RACE reads; one entry per CDR3 protein. The sample lists about 350,000 distinct CDR3 sequences, roughly 15% occurring once. Sequencing was performed on PBMCs or a T cell subset sorted from them (not recorded which). The receptors come from a young man who had mild COVID-19 (a few samples of this study predate the infection). Cell type and time point are not known.

The rearrangement links TRBV6-5 to TRBJ2-5; D may be TRBD2 (6 bases). This CDR3 is 16 amino acids long. CDR1 is MNHEY and CDR2 is SVGAGI in the germline V gene. Between the trimmed V and J ends, which lost 0 bases and 0 bases, there was a span of 11 bases. The CDR3 sequence is CASSYSTGDYQETQYF. The CDR3 DNA follows: TGTGCCAGCAGTTACTCGACCGGGGACTACCAAGAGACCCAGTACTTC.

The rearrangement links TRBV7-2 to TRBJ2-5, with no clear D. CDR1 SGHTA and CDR2 FQGNSA come from the germline V gene. CDR3 length equals 13 residues. V gave up 10 bases and J gave up 0 bases, with 12 bases separating them. CDR3 sequence reads: CATALGNQETQYF. The CDR3 nucleotides are TGTGCCACGGCATTGGGGAACCAAGAGACCCAGTACTTC.

The chain links TRBV6-6 to TRBJ2-5; D tentatively reads TRBD1 or TRBD2 (5 bases each). Trimming stripped 2 bases from V and 1 base from J, with 11 bases between. Germline CDR1 is MNHNY and CDR2 is SVGAGI (reference sequence). The CDR3 is 15 amino acids. The CDR3 here is CASSYQSGSQETQYF. Written as DNA, the CDR3 is TGTGCCAGCAGTTACCAGTCAGGGAGCCAAGAGACCCAGTACTTC.

This chain uses TRBV7-2 with TRBJ2-3; the D gene is possibly TRBD1 (5 bases). The CDR3 runs to 14 residues. The V and J ends lost 5 bases and 4 bases respectively, with 13 bases between them. Germline V gives CDR1 SGHTA, CDR2 FQGNSA. The DNA for the CDR3 is TGTGCCAGCAGCCTAAGGGGTAGGGCAGATACGCAGTATTTT. As protein: CASSLRGRADTQYF.